This T cell receptor beta chain stems from a study of technical replicates of blood from a handful of donors. Libraries were prepared by immunoSEQ multiplex PCR; TCRdb keeps only in-frame clonotypes and omits some of them. The sample holds tens of thousands of clones; over 90% are singletons and the top ten take about 0.26%. V gave up 7 bases and J gave up 10 bases, with 19 bases separating them. This CDR3 has 14 residues. The V gene's germline CDR1 is MNHNS and CDR2 SASEGT. The material sequenced was T cells isolated from PBMCs. The genes are TRBV6-1 and TRBJ2-2; TRBD2 might be the D (5 bases). This receptor was identified in a human donor in good health. In DNA form, the CDR3 reads TGTGCCAGCATTGGGTTACTAGTCACGGAGGAGCTGTTTTTT. The encoded protein is CASIGLLVTEELFF.